Each of the 18 T cell receptor beta chains below was sequenced from the same sample in a study of beta chain features in type 1 diabetes. Study-wide results and limits: When Type 1 diabetes patients were examined, their TCRB CDR3s proved moderately but significantly shorter in all four CD4+ subsets.

Antigens of these TCRs are unknown. The authors reverse transcribed all of the isolated RNA, so sequencing captured expressed TCRB transcripts. Repertoires were generated with immunoSEQ multiplex PCR, while TCRdb's copy carries only in-frame clones and drops some. The table has approximately 130,000 clones, approximately 15% seen once. The sample was central memory CD4+ T cells from blood. These receptors came from a man between 18 and 35 years old with type 1 diabetes.

The chain recombines TRBV7-9 with TRBJ2-7; 7 nucleotides line up with TRBD1. Germline assignment: CDR1 SEHNR and CDR2 FQNEAQ (reference sequence). The CDR3 runs to 14 residues. The V and J ends lost 5 bases and 0 bases, in that order; junction bases with no gene match: 4. The CDR3 region is CASSRDRTSYEQYF. CDR3 DNA: TGTGCCAGCAGCCGGGACAGAACCTCCTACGAGCAGTACTTC.

This clone appeared a few times. Other DNA sequences from this sample encode an identical CDR3 as well. The chain uses TRBV7-3 and TRBJ2-1; no clear D. V shed 1 base and J shed 10 bases, with 8 bases lying between them. The CDR3 consists of 12 residues. CDR1 is SGHTA, CDR2 FQGTGA, per germline. The CDR3 nucleotides are TGTGCCAGCAGCTTAAGTGGTAACGAGCAGTTCTTC. This sequence encodes CASSLSGNEQFF. Complete variable domain (other parts from reference TRBV7-3 and TRBJ2-1): GAGVSQTPSNKVTEKGKYVELRCDPISGHTALYWYRQSLGQGPEFLIYFQGTGAADDSGLPNDRFFAVRPEGSVSTLKIQRTERGDSAVYLCASSLSGNEQFFGPGTRLTVL.

The chain has TRBV6-5 and TRBJ2-5; 8 bases agree with TRBD1. The CDR3 runs to 12 residues. CDR1 and CDR2 from the germline V gene are MNHEY and SVGAGI. As DNA, the CDR3 is TGTGCGGTCAGGGGGCAGAAAGAGACCCAGTACTTC. Amino acid sequence: CAVRGQKETQYF.

This sequence joins TRBV27 and TRBJ2-1; 13 bases are shared with TRBD2. Per the germline V gene, CDR1 is MNHEY and CDR2 is SMNVEV (reference sequence). The CDR3 is 14 amino acids. Trimming removed 7 bases from V and 8 bases from J; junction bases left unmatched: 5. CDR3 loop: CASTGTSGADEQFF. The CDR3 DNA follows: TGTGCCAGCACCGGGACTAGCGGGGCGGATGAGCAGTTCTTC.

Ten or more counts support this clone. This CDR3 reads CASSLQSPHEQFF. CDR3 DNA sequence: TGTGCCAGCAGCCTCCAGTCCCCCCATGAGCAGTTCTTC. The chain links TRBV14 to TRBJ2-1; no reliable D call. CDR1 is SGHDN, CDR2 FVKESK, per germline. The V gene lost 4 bases and the J gene lost 8 bases, with 12 bases spanning the gap. This CDR3 has 13 residues.

This clone was detected a few times. The chain recombines TRBV20-1 with TRBJ2-7; D remains unclear. Germline assignment: CDR1 DFQATT and CDR2 SNEGSKA (reference sequence). CDR3 length equals 11 residues. The V and J ends lost 3 bases and 2 bases respectively, with 5 bases between them. The CDR3 nucleotides are TGCAGTGCTAGCCTAACCTACGAGCAGTACTTC. Its translation is CSASLTYEQYF.

The count of this clone is one. Since a much larger clone is just one base distant, this may be a read error. This specimen includes other DNA sequences encoding the same CDR3. This chain connects TRBV29-1 to TRBJ2-1, with TRBD1 matching over 7 bases. CDR1 SQVTM and CDR2 ANQGSEA come from the germline V gene. The CDR3 is 14 residues long. The CDR3: CSADRDRDYNEQFF. The CDR3 nucleotides are TGCAGTGCCGATCGGGACAGAGATTACAATGAGCAGTTCTTC.

This clone was counted many times. The V call is TRBV2, the J call TRBJ1-1; D remains unclear. This CDR3 spans 15 amino acids. The germline V gene has CDR1 SNHLY and CDR2 FYNNEI. V was shortened by 1 base and J by 3 bases, with 12 bases between the two germline ends. CDR3 in amino acids: CASSEERQEYTEAFF. DNA of the CDR3: TGTGCCAGCAGTGAAGAGAGGCAGGAATACACTGAAGCTTTCTTT.

This clone was found a few times. The rearrangement links TRBV5-1 to TRBJ1-5; unclear D gene. There are 15 residues in the CDR3. The V end was cut by 1 base, the J end by 2 bases, with 10 bases between. Germline V gene sequence: CDR1 SGHRS, CDR2 YFSETQ. For the CDR3, the DNA is TGCGCCAGCAGCTTGCTTCCTGATGGCAATCAGCCCCAGCATTTT. Its translation: CASSLLPDGNQPQHF. Full variable domain (missing parts from reference TRBV5-1 and TRBJ1-5): KAGVTQTPRYLIKTRGQQVTLSCSPISGHRSVSWYQQTPGQGLQFLFEYFSETQRNKGNFPGRFSGRQFSNSRSEMNVSTLELGDSALYLCASSLLPDGNQPQHFGDGTRLSIL.

This clone was found a few times. The chain uses TRBV29-1 and TRBJ2-3; 7 nucleotides align to TRBD2. This CDR3 is built from 11 residues. The germline V gene has CDR1 SQVTM and CDR2 ANQGSEA. V shed 8 bases, J shed 5 bases, and the junction held 4 bases outside the gene matches. The CDR3 nucleotides are TGCAGCTGGGGGGAGGGAGATACGCAGTATTTT. Translated: CSWGEGDTQYF.

The table lists this clone with many counts. The rearrangement joins TRBV5-1 to TRBJ2-4; 9 positions agree with TRBD1. The CDR3 spans 14 residues. With 5 bases clipped from V and 4 bases from J, the junction kept 4 bases outside the gene matches. Looked up from germline, CDR1 is SGHRS and CDR2 is YFSETQ. In nucleotides, the CDR3 is TGCGCCAGCAGGATAGGACAGGGGAAAAACATTCAGTACTTC. Protein: CASRIGQGKNIQYF.

This clone occurred a few times. The rearrangement joins TRBV6-5 to TRBJ2-2; a possible D gene is TRBD1 (5 bases). Trimming pared 4 bases from V and 4 bases from J, leaving 13 bases between. This CDR3 contains 15 residues. Per the germline V gene, CDR1 is MNHEY and CDR2 is SVGAGI. This chain's CDR3 is CASSSPQGRTGELFF. The CDR3 nucleotides read TGTGCCAGCAGTTCCCCGCAGGGTCGCACCGGGGAGCTGTTTTTT.

This clone appeared a few times. This chain connects TRBV2 to TRBJ2-7; D gene uncertain. The length of the CDR3 is 13 residues. V was cut by 6 bases and J by 6 bases, with 15 bases left in between. Germline loops: CDR1 SNHLY, CDR2 FYNNEI. CDR3 in amino acids: CASSDTDASEQYF. Here the CDR3 DNA reads TGTGCCAGCAGCGACACCGACGCGAGCGAGCAGTACTTC.

This clone has just a few counts. J is TRBJ1-5 and V is TRBV29-1; D is perhaps TRBD1 (6 bases). The length of the CDR3 is 13 residues. Germline assignment: CDR1 SQVTM and CDR2 ANQGSEA. V lost 4 bases and J lost 3, with 10 bases in between. The CDR3 DNA is TGCAGCGTTGTTTGGGGGCCCAATCAGCCCCAGCATTTT. Amino acids: CSVVWGPNQPQHF.

V gene TRBV18 combines with J gene TRBJ2-3, with a tentative D call TRBD2 (5 bases). Germline V gene sequence: CDR1 KGHSH, CDR2 LQKENI. The CDR3 runs 13 residues. The ends were cut back, 6 bases at V and 4 bases at J, with 11 bases in the middle. The CDR3 DNA reads as TGTGCCAGCTCTCCTAGCTCGCCAGATACGCAGTATTTT. It specifies CASSPSSPDTQYF.

This clone was counted only a few times. The V gene is TRBV7-2, the J gene TRBJ2-7; 8 bases map to TRBD1. J was trimmed by 6 bases and V by 3 bases; bases with no gene match: 7. CDR3 size: 14 residues. Germline V lookup: CDR1 SGHTA, CDR2 FQGNSA. CDR3 in amino acids: CASSFSKTGGEQYF. The DNA for the CDR3 is TGTGCCAGCAGCTTTTCCAAAACAGGGGGCGAGCAGTACTTC. Full variable domain (rest looked up from reference TRBV7-2 and TRBJ2-7): GAGVSQSPSNKVTEKGKDVELRCDPISGHTALYWYRQSLGQGLEFLIYFQGNSAPDKSGLPSDRFSAERTGGSVSTLTIQRTQQEDSAVYLCASSFSKTGGEQYFGPGTRLTVT.

The CDR3 DNA is TGTGCCAGCACCAAACTAGCCGACAATGAGCAGTTCTTC. As protein: CASTKLADNEQFF. The V call is TRBV11-2, the J call TRBJ2-1, with D tentatively TRBD2 (6 bases). Looked up from germline, CDR1 is SGHAT and CDR2 is FQNNGV. Deletions cut 7 bases from V and 5 bases from J, with 12 bases between. This CDR3 region has 13 residues.

V is TRBV4-1 and J is TRBJ2-1; D gene ambiguous. V gave up 5 bases and J gave up 8 bases, with 16 bases separating them. This CDR3 region has 14 residues. Germline V gives CDR1 MGHRA, CDR2 YSYEKL. The CDR3 sequence is CASSFGGPMDEQFF. The CDR3 DNA reads as TGCGCCAGCAGCTTCGGTGGGCCCATGGATGAGCAGTTCTTC.